These 13 T cell receptor beta chains share one sample of origin, sequenced in a study of T cell responses to AZD1222 COVID-19 vaccine. TCRdb keeps only in-frame clones here, not all; method: immunoSEQ multiplex PCR. The sample yields roughly 150,000 clones, approximately 89% seen once. The sample here was peripheral blood, taken on day 0 of MenACWY control vaccination. These receptors were obtained from an adult in good health.

This clone has only a few counts. The rearrangement links TRBV11-3 to TRBJ1-1; D gene uncertain. CDR3 length: 14 residues. Looked up from germline, CDR1 is SGHNT and CDR2 is YENEEA. V gave up 0 bases and J gave up 3 bases, with 8 bases separating them. CDR3 amino acids: CASSLEGGDTEAFF. CDR3 DNA sequence: TGTGCCAGCAGCTTAGAGGGCGGGGACACTGAAGCTTTCTTT.

The chain is built from TRBV7-3 and TRBJ2-2; D gene ambiguous. The ends were cut back, 1 base at V and 7 bases at J, with 4 bases in the middle. CDR1 is SGHTA, CDR2 FQGTGA, per germline. The CDR3 contains 12 residues. The CDR3 spells CASSLRSGELFF. CDR3 bases: TGTGCCAGCAGCTTAAGAAGCGGGGAGCTGTTTTTT.

This clone has just a few counts. The V gene is TRBV5-1, the J gene TRBJ1-5; 7 bases line up with TRBD1. After removal of 2 bases from V and 5 bases from J, the junction contained 10 bases not matched to a gene. There are 16 residues in the CDR3. Germline-derived CDR1 and CDR2 are SGHRS and YFSETQ. The chain's CDR3 is CASSFLPQGLDQPQHF. The CDR3 bases are TGCGCCAGCAGCTTCCTCCCACAGGGGTTGGATCAGCCCCAGCATTTT. Drawing the rest from reference TRBV5-1 and TRBJ1-5, the complete variable domain is KAGVTQTPRYLIKTRGQQVTLSCSPISGHRSVSWYQQTPGQGLQFLFEYFSETQRNKGNFPGRFSGRQFSNSRSEMNVSTLELGDSALYLCASSFLPQGLDQPQHFGDGTRLSIL.

The rearrangement joins TRBV5-1 to TRBJ2-2, with no clear D. The germline CDR1 and CDR2 sequences are SGHRS and YFSETQ. CDR3 size: 16 residues. The V gene lost 4 bases and the J gene lost 0 bases, with 13 bases spanning the gap. CDR3 region: CASSREPSSNTGELFF. In nucleotides, the CDR3 is TGCGCCAGCAGCCGAGAACCCAGCTCGAACACCGGGGAGCTGTTTTTT.

This clone was detected once. This chain connects TRBV24-1 to TRBJ1-2; no firm D call. The V gene lost 1 base and the J gene lost 5 bases, with 10 bases spanning the gap. Looked up from germline, CDR1 is KGHDR and CDR2 is SFDVKD. The CDR3 runs to 14 residues. The CDR3 nucleotides are TGTGCCACCAGTGATTTAGGAACCTCTTATGGCTACACCTTC. It translates to CATSDLGTSYGYTF.

This clone showed up just a few times. The chain joins TRBV20-1 to TRBJ1-2; D gene uncertain. CDR3 length: 11 amino acids. Germline CDR1 reads DFQATT; CDR2 reads SNEGSKA (reference sequence). The CDR3 region is CRSRKGYGYTF. CDR3 coding DNA: TGCAGGTCGAGAAAGGGCTATGGCTACACCTTC.

J is TRBJ2-7 and V is TRBV7-9, with D perhaps TRBD1 (8 bases). The CDR3 has 14 residues. V gave up 0 bases and J gave up 6 bases, with 12 bases separating them. Germline V gives CDR1 SEHNR, CDR2 FQNEAQ (reference sequence). The CDR3 bases are TGTGCCAGCAGCTTAGCCACAGGGGGGGGCGAGCAGTACTTC. Protein product: CASSLATGGGEQYF.

This chain links TRBV5-1 with TRBJ2-2, with 15 positions matching TRBD2. There are 16 residues in the CDR3. Germline CDR1 reads SGHRS; CDR2 reads YFSETQ. V lost 3 bases and J lost 7; bases outside the gene matches: 4. The CDR3 reads CASSSGTSGRHGELFF. Here the CDR3 DNA reads TGCGCCAGCAGCTCCGGGACTAGCGGGAGGCACGGGGAGCTGTTTTTT.

This chain connects TRBV6-2 or TRBV6-3 to TRBJ1-2; TRBD1 aligns across 7 bases. Germline CDR1 MNHEY, CDR2 SVGEGT. The trim removed 2 bases at V and 0 bases at J, leaving 9 bases unmatched. The CDR3 sequence is 17 residues long. The CDR3 region is CASSYDTGADTNYGYTF. CDR3 sequence (DNA): TGTGCCAGCAGTTACGATACAGGGGCCGACACTAACTATGGCTACACCTTC.

The chain recombines TRBV3-1 (or the pseudogene TRBV3-2) with TRBJ2-7; D ambiguous. The V gene's germline CDR1 is LGHDT and CDR2 YNNKEL (reference sequence). This CDR3 has 13 residues. Trimming shortened V by 0 bases and J by 10 bases, and 13 bases separated the two germline ends. DNA for the CDR3: TGTGCCAGCAGCCAAGATCGTACTACGCATCAGTACTTC. It yields the protein CASSQDRTTHQYF.

V gene TRBV7-8 combines with J gene TRBJ1-5, with 8 bases lining up with TRBD1. V lost 0 bases and J lost 6; bases outside the gene matches: 13. This CDR3 is 18 amino acids long. Germline CDR1 SGHVS, CDR2 FQNEAQ. The DNA for the CDR3 is TGTGCCAGCAGCTTAGCGGGGGGTGGCAGGGGGCTTCGTCAGCCCCAGCATTTT. Encoded protein: CASSLAGGGRGLRQPQHF.

V usage is TRBV5-1 and J usage is TRBJ1-3; the match to TRBD1 covers 8 bases. The CDR3 consists of 15 residues. Germline V gene data show CDR1 as SGHRS and CDR2 as YFSETQ. The ends lost 4 bases at V and 4 bases at J; junction bases unmatched: 7. CDR3 sequence (DNA): TGCGCCAGCAGCCCCCCGACAGGGGCGGGAAACACCATATATTTT. Translating it yields CASSPPTGAGNTIYF.

The rearrangement uses TRBV7-2 and TRBJ2-1; no firm D call. V was pared by 3 bases and J by 6 bases, with 18 bases between. The germline V gene has CDR1 SGHTA and CDR2 FQGNSA. The CDR3 runs to 16 residues. For the CDR3, the DNA is TGTGCCAGCAGCTTGTTGTTCGGAAATGATGTCAATGAGCAGTTCTTC. Protein sequence: CASSLLFGNDVNEQFF.